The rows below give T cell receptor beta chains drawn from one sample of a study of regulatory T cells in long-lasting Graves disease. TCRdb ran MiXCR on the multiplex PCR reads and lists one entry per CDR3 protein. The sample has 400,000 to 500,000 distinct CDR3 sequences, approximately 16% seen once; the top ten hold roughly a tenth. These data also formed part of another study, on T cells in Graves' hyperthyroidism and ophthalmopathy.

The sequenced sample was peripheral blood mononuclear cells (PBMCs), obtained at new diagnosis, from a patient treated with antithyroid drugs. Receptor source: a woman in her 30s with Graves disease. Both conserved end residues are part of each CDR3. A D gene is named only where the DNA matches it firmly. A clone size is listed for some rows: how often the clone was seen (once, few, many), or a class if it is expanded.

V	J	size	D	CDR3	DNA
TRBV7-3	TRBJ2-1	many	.	CASSPPGRTYNEQFF	TGTGCCAGCAGCCCCCCCGGACGGACCTACAATGAGCAGTTCTTC
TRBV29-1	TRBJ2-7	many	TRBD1	CSVRLRDRGSYEQYF	TGCAGCGTTCGGCTTCGGGACAGGGGGTCCTACGAGCAGTACTTC
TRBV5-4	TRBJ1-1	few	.	CASSSGLRLMAEAFF	TGTGCCAGCAGTTCCGGACTAAGATTAATGGCTGAAGCTTTCTTT
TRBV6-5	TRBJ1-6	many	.	CASSYSFESTGKSPLHF	TGTGCCAGCAGTTACTCATTTGAGTCCACAGGGAAATCACCCCTCCACTTT
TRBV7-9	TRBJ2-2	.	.	CASKPRRAGELFF	TGTGCCAGCAAACCAAGGAGGGCCGGGGAGCTGTTTTTT
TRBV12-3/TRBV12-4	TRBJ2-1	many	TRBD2	CASSLAGRASKDNEQFF	TGTGCCAGCAGTTTAGCGGGGAGGGCTAGCAAAGACAATGAGCAGTTCTTC
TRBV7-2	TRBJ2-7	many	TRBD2	CASSLEGTSGSYEQYF	TGTGCCAGCAGCTTAGAGGGGACTAGCGGGAGCTACGAGCAGTACTTC
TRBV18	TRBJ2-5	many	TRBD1	CASSIQGANGGETQYF	TGTGCCAGCTCAATTCAGGGGGCGAACGGCGGGGAGACCCAGTACTTC
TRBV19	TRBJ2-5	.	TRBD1	CASSPGQVPETQYF	TGTGCCAGTAGTCCCGGACAGGTCCCAGAGACCCAGTACTTC
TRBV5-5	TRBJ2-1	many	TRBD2	CASSPWAGGPNEQFF	TGTGCCAGCAGCCCCTGGGCGGGAGGGCCCAATGAGCAGTTCTTC
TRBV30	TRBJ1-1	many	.	CAWRDQNTEAFF	TGTGCCTGGAGAGACCAGAACACTGAAGCTTTCTTT
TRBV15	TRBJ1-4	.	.	CATSRDRGGANEKLFF	TGTGCCACCAGCAGAGATCGGGGGGGCGCGAATGAAAAACTGTTTTTT
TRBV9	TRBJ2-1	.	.	CASSVVEGVSSYNEQFF	TGTGCCAGCAGCGTAGTAGAGGGGGTGAGCTCCTACAATGAGCAGTTCTTC
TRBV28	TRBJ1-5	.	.	CASSWTDSNQPQHF	TGTGCCAGCAGTTGGACAGATAGCAATCAGCCCCAGCATTTT
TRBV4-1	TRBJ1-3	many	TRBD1	CASSRRQGESSGNTIYF	TGCGCCAGCAGCCGGAGACAGGGAGAGAGCTCTGGAAACACCATATATTTT
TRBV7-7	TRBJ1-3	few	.	CASSPTPGVSGNTIYF	TGTGCTAGCAGCCCTACCCCGGGGGTGTCTGGAAACACCATATATTTT
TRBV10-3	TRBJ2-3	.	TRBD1	CAIAGTVIGTDTQYF	TGTGCCATCGCCGGGACAGTAATAGGTACAGATACGCAGTATTTT
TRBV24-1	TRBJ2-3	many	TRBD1	CATSDPRQGFPSNTQYF	TGTGCCACCAGTGATCCCCGACAGGGGTTCCCTTCTAATACGCAGTATTTT
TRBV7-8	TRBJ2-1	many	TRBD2	CASSFQGRDEQFF	TGTGCCAGCAGCTTTCAAGGGAGGGATGAGCAGTTCTTC
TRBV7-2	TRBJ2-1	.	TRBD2	CASLGGSAEQFF	TGTGCCAGCTTGGGGGGGAGTGCTGAGCAGTTCTTC
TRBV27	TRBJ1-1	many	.	CASSFVGRNTEAFF	TGTGCCAGCAGTTTTGTAGGGAGGAACACTGAAGCTTTCTTT
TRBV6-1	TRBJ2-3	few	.	CASRRGLGALPDTQYF	TGTGCCAGCAGGCGCGGACTGGGGGCTTTACCAGATACGCAGTATTTT
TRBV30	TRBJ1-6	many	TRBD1	CAWSVRDRSYNSPLHF	TGTGCCTGGAGTGTCCGGGACAGGAGCTATAATTCACCCCTCCACTTT
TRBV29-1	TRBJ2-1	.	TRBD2	CSVELWSGLAGMGSYNEQFF	TGCAGCGTTGAATTGTGGTCGGGACTAGCGGGAATGGGCTCCTACAATGAGCAGTTCTTC
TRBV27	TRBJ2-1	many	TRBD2	CASSSSQSGTSGYNEQFF	TGTGCCAGCAGTTCGAGTCAATCCGGGACTAGCGGATACAATGAGCAGTTCTTC
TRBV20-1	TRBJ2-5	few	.	CSARGPEGPQETQYF	TGCAGTGCTAGGGGGCCGGAGGGCCCCCAAGAGACCCAGTACTTC
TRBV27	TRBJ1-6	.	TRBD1	CASSIRDSNSPLHF	TGTGCCAGCAGTATCCGGGACAGTAATTCACCCCTCCACTTT
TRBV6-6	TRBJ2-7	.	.	CASSYSSGSSYEQYF	TGTGCCAGCAGTTACTCGTCAGGGAGCTCCTACGAGCAGTACTTC
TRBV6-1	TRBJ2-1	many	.	CASSPTASDPPRRGNEQFF	TGTGCCAGCAGTCCAACCGCCAGCGATCCACCTAGGAGGGGCAATGAGCAGTTCTTC
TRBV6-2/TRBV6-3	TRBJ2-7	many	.	CASSYGQATYEQYF	TGTGCCAGCAGTTACGGGCAGGCGACATACGAGCAGTACTTC
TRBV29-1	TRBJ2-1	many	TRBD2	CSVWSGSYNEQFF	TGCAGCGTTTGGAGCGGGAGTTACAATGAGCAGTTCTTC
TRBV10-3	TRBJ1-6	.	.	CAISERSPGKGPELYPNSPLHF	TGTGCCATCAGTGAGCGCAGTCCGGGGAAGGGGCCTGAGTTGTATCCTAATTCACCCCTCCACTTT
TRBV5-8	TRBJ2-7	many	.	CASSAGTRIYEQYF	TGTGCCAGCAGCGCCGGGACGAGGATCTACGAGCAGTACTTC
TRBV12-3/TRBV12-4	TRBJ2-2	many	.	CASSLTANTGELFF	TGTGCCAGCAGTTTAACCGCGAACACCGGGGAGCTGTTTTTT
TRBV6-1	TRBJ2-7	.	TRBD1	CASSQQGVEQYF	TGTGCCAGCAGTCAACAGGGGGTCGAGCAGTACTTC
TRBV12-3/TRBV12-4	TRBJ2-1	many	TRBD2	CASSWFDGGYNEQFF	TGTGCCAGCAGTTGGTTCGACGGGGGGTACAATGAGCAGTTCTTC
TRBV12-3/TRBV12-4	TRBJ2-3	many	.	CASRPGSGADTQYF	TGTGCCAGCAGACCCGGGAGTGGCGCAGATACGCAGTATTTT
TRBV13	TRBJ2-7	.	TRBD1	CASSSGTGAHEQYF	TGTGCCAGCAGCTCAGGGACAGGGGCCCACGAGCAGTACTTC
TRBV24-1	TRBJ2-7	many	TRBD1	CATSDPRQGGLGEQYF	TGTGCCACCAGTGATCCCAGACAGGGGGGGCTTGGCGAGCAGTACTTC
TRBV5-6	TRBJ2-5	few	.	CASRASGDRETQYF	TGTGCCAGCAGAGCCTCGGGAGATCGTGAGACCCAGTACTTC
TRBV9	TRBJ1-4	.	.	CASSSQGTNEKLFF	TGTGCCAGCAGCAGCCAGGGTACGAATGAAAAACTGTTTTTT
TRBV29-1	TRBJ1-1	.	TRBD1	CSVGGQGETEAFF	TGCAGCGTTGGGGGACAGGGTGAGACTGAAGCTTTCTTT
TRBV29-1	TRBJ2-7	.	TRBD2	CSVEYSGSYEQYF	TGCAGCGTTGAATATAGCGGGAGCTACGAGCAGTACTTC
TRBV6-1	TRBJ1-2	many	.	CASSEVGGHGYTF	TGTGCCAGCAGTGAAGTCGGGGGGCATGGCTACACCTTC
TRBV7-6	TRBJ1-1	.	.	CASSLVAGREMNTEAFF	TGTGCCAGCAGCTTAGTAGCAGGGCGCGAAATGAACACTGAAGCTTTCTTT
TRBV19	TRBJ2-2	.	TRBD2	CASSPSGEGRDGELFF	TGTGCCAGTAGCCCATCGGGGGAGGGCCGTGACGGGGAGCTGTTTTTT
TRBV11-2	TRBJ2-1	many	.	CASSPSAVIGQQFF	TGTGCCAGCAGCCCCTCCGCTGTAATCGGCCAGCAGTTCTTC
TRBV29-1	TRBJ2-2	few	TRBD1	CSVEQRDRAPGELFF	TGCAGCGTTGAACAAAGGGACAGAGCCCCCGGGGAGCTGTTTTTT
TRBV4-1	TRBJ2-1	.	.	CASSQSAYNEQFF	TGCGCCAGCAGCCAGTCGGCCTACAATGAGCAGTTCTTC
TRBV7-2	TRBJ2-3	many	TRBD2	CASSLVLAAGTDTQYF	TGTGCCAGCAGCTTAGTCCTAGCGGCGGGCACAGATACGCAGTATTTT
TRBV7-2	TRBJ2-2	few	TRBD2	CASSSNRGLAGDFTGELFF	TGTGCCAGCAGCTCAAACCGCGGACTAGCGGGAGACTTCACCGGGGAGCTGTTTTTT
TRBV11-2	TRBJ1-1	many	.	CASSLDLESMNTEAFF	TGTGCCAGCAGCTTAGATCTTGAGTCCATGAACACTGAAGCTTTCTTT
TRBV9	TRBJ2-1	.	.	CASSSTGTMINEQFF	TGTGCCAGCAGCTCAACCGGGACAATGATCAATGAGCAGTTCTTC
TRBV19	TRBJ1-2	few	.	CASSPMGGLYGYTF	TGTGCCAGTAGTCCGATGGGGGGGCTCTATGGCTACACCTTC